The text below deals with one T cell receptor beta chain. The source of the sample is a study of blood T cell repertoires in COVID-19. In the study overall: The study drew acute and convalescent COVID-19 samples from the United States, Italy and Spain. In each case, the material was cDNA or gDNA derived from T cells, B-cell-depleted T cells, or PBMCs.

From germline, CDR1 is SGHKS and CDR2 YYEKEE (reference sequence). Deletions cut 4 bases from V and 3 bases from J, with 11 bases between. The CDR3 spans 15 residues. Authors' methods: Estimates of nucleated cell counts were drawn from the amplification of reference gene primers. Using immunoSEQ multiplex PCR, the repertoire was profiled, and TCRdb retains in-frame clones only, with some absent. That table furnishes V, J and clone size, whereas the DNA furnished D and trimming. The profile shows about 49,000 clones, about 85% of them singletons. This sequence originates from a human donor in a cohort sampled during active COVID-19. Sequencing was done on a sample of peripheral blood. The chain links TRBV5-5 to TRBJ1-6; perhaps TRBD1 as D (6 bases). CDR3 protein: CASSPSTGYNSPLHF. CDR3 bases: TGTGCCAGCAGCCCATCGACAGGCTATAATTCACCCCTCCACTTT.